This TCR beta chain was identified during a study of blood T cell repertoires in COVID-19. Study-wide background: The United States, Italy and Spain provided the acute and convalescent COVID-19 samples. T cells, B-cell-depleted T cells, or PBMCs provided the cDNA or gDNA that served as material.

With 0 bases removed from V and 5 bases from J, the gap between germline ends came to 11 bases. Germline V gene data show CDR1 as LNHNV and CDR2 as YYDKDF (reference sequence). CDR3 size: 15 residues. Source study methods: Counts of nucleated cells, estimated from reference gene primer amplification, were obtained. Measured with immunoSEQ multiplex PCR; TCRdb has only the in-frame clones, and not every one. That table is the source of V, J and clone size, and D and trimming were worked out from the DNA. The sample lists roughly 90,000 clones; 90% were seen once. J is TRBJ1-5 and V is TRBV15; D not certain. This TCR was sampled from a human donor with active COVID-19. The donor label of this sample is uncertain. Sequences were obtained from peripheral blood. The CDR3 reads CATSRDPEAHQPQHF. CDR3 nucleotide sequence: TGTGCCACCAGCAGAGACCCCGAGGCACATCAGCCCCAGCATTTT.